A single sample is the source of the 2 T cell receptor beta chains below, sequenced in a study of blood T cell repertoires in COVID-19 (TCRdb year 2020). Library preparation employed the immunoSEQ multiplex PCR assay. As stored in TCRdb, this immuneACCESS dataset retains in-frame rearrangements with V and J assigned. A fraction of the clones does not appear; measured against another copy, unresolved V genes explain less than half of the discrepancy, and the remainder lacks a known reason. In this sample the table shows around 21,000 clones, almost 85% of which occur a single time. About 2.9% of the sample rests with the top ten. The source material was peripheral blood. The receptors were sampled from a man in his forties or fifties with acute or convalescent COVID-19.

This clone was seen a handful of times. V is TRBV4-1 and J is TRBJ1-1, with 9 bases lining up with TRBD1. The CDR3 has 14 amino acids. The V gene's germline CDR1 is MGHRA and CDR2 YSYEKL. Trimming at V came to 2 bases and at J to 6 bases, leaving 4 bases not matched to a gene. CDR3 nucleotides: TGCGCCAGCAGCCAACAACAGGGGGCCTCTGAAGCTTTCTTT. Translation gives CASSQQQGASEAFF.

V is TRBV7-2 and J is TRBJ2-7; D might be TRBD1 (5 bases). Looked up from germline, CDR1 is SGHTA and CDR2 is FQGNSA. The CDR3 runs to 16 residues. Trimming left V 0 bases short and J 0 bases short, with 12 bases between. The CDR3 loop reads CASSLAIGHFSYEQYF. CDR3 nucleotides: TGTGCCAGCAGCTTAGCGATAGGACATTTCTCCTACGAGCAGTACTTC.